This note documents a single T cell receptor (beta chain) sequence. The sample comes from a study of blood T cell repertoires in COVID-19. Study at large: In each case, the material was cDNA or gDNA derived from T cells, B-cell-depleted T cells, or PBMCs.

The CDR3 runs to 15 residues. In the original analysis: How many nucleated cells were present was estimated from reference gene primer amplification. Only in-frame clones appear in the TCRdb table, and some are missing; sequencing was by immunoSEQ multiplex PCR. V, J and clone size are those of that table, while D and trimming were read from the DNA. The sample contains about 210,000 clones, about 88% of which appear only once. This sequence was found in a woman between 35 and 50 years old in a cohort exposed to, infected with or recovered from COVID-19 (not recorded which). The sample consisted of PBMCs or T cells enriched from blood (not recorded which). V and J are TRBV21-1 and TRBJ2-1; the table's D call TRBD2 went unverified against the DNA. TRBV21-1 is listed as a pseudogene. Written as DNA, the CDR3 is TGTGCCAGGGACACTTTACTAGCGGGGAGGGGTGAGCAGTTCTTC. This sequence encodes CARDTLLAGRGEQFF.